One sample yielded the 27 T cell receptor beta chains listed below, sequenced in a study of T-cell memory formation after mild COVID-19. TCRdb re-called the 5' RACE reads through MiXCR, storing one row per CDR3 protein. Among hundreds of thousands of distinct CDR3 sequences listed, roughly 24% were seen once. The specimen was PBMCs or a T cell subset sorted from them (not recorded which). The receptors here all came from an adult woman who had mild COVID-19 (a few samples of this study predate the infection). Cell type and time point are not known.

The chain uses TRBV12-3 or TRBV12-4 and TRBJ2-7; D gene uncertain. V was clipped by 7 bases and J by 6 bases, with 13 bases between them. The CDR3 totals 12 residues. The CDR3 DNA reads as TGTGCCAGCACTTTTTGGAATGGCGAGCAGTACTTC. Encoded protein: CASTFWNGEQYF.

The sample holds many counts of this clonotype. The genes are TRBV5-1 and TRBJ2-3, with 7 bases matching TRBD2. The germline CDR1 and CDR2 sequences are SGHRS and YFSETQ. The CDR3 totals 14 residues. J gave up 3 bases and V 1 base, and 2 bases lay outside the gene matches. CDR3 DNA: TGCGCCAGCAGCTTGAGTAGCGGGACAGATACGCAGTATTTT. This encodes CASSLSSGTDTQYF.

Here the CDR3 DNA reads TGTGCCAGCAGAGAAACACAGGGGCTTAAGAACACTGAAGCTTTCTTT. It translates to CASRETQGLKNTEAFF. The chain couples TRBV27 to TRBJ1-1, with 7 bases fitting TRBD1. With 6 bases clipped from V and 1 base from J, the junction kept 11 bases outside the gene matches. The CDR3 is 16 residues long. The germline CDR1 and CDR2 sequences are MNHEY and SMNVEV (reference sequence).

This clonotype was counted between two and nine times. The V and J genes are TRBV7-2 and TRBJ1-5; perhaps TRBD1 as D (5 bases). Germline values: CDR1 SGHTA, CDR2 FQGNSA. The CDR3 contains 13 residues. V was trimmed by 2 bases and J by 5 bases, leaving 7 bases between them. The CDR3, as DNA: TGTGCCAGCAGCTTACTCAGGGATCAGCCCCAGCATTTT. As protein: CASSLLRDQPQHF.

The chain joins TRBV3-1 to TRBJ2-1, with TRBD1 matching over 12 bases. This CDR3 contains 17 residues. CDR1 LGHDT and CDR2 YNNKEL come from the germline V gene (reference sequence). V shed 4 bases and J 8 bases; nucleotides not matched to a gene: 12. CDR3: CASSLPRDRGRGDEQFF. CDR3 nucleotide sequence: TGTGCCAGCAGCCTCCCCAGGGACAGGGGGCGCGGGGATGAGCAGTTCTTC.

This clonotype turned up a few times. The chain joins TRBV15 to TRBJ2-4; D may be TRBD1 or TRBD2 (5 bases each). With 6 bases removed from V and 1 base from J, the gap between germline ends came to 22 bases. The CDR3 is 18 amino acids. Germline V lookup: CDR1 LNHNV, CDR2 YYDKDF (reference sequence). CDR3 bases: TGTGCCACCAGAGCAAGGGCAGGGAGTGGGGTGGCCAAAAACATTCAGTACTTC. Residues: CATRARAGSGVAKNIQYF.

This clonotype turned up a few times. The chain has TRBV24-1 and TRBJ2-6, with D perhaps matching TRBD2 (7 bases). The CDR3 runs to 16 residues. Germline V gene data show CDR1 as KGHDR and CDR2 as SFDVKD. V lost 4 bases, J lost 2 bases, and 11 bases lay in between. CDR3 protein: CATSDGGLTGANVLTF. The CDR3 nucleotides read TGTGCCACCAGTGACGGGGGGCTTACTGGGGCCAACGTCCTGACTTTC.

This clonotype was detected only once. The chain is built from TRBV27 and TRBJ2-7, with a possible D match to TRBD2 (5 bases). The germline V and J ends were trimmed by 4 bases and 4 bases, with 11 bases remaining between them. The CDR3 runs to 13 residues. CDR1 and CDR2 (germline): MNHEY, SMNVEV (reference sequence). CDR3 nucleotide sequence: TGTGCCAGCAGTTACCAGACGGGGTACGAGCAGTACTTC. Translated, it gives CASSYQTGYEQYF.

The chain carries TRBV10-3 and TRBJ2-5; unclear D gene. The CDR3 contains 13 residues. Trimming took off 8 bases at V and 3 bases at J, with 13 bases between the two ends. Germline lookup yields CDR1 ENHRY and CDR2 SYGVKD. Here the CDR3 reads CAISKHSEETQYF. CDR3 nucleotide sequence: TGTGCCATCTCCAAGCACTCGGAAGAGACCCAGTACTTC.

The DNA of the CDR3 is TGCGCCAGCAGCCAAGCCCTAGCGGGGGGGCCGGGTACGCAGTATTTT. Residues: CASSQALAGGPGTQYF. The chain combines TRBV4-3 with TRBJ2-3, with 12 positions matching TRBD2. Germline trimming cut 1 base from V and 8 bases from J; bases unmatched to any gene: 7. The CDR3 loop spans 16 amino acids. CDR1 LGHNA and CDR2 YSLEER come from the germline V gene.

A few counts support this clonotype. The V gene is TRBV5-1, the J gene TRBJ1-6; the match to TRBD1 covers 7 bases. CDR1 and CDR2 from the germline V gene are SGHRS and YFSETQ. CDR3 length: 18 residues. Trimming removed 0 bases from V and 2 bases from J; junction bases left unmatched: 8. CDR3 amino acids: CASSLDQTGAAYNSPLHF. For the CDR3, the DNA is TGCGCCAGCAGCTTGGACCAAACAGGGGCTGCCTATAATTCACCCCTCCACTTT.

This clonotype was picked up a small number of times. This chain connects TRBV5-6 to TRBJ1-1; 11 nucleotides line up with TRBD1. Germline V gene lookup returns CDR1 SGHDT and CDR2 YYEEEE. Unmatched junction bases numbered 6, after V lost 4 bases and J lost 4 bases. The CDR3 consists of 15 residues. As DNA, the CDR3 is TGTGCCAGCAGCACCAGGGACAGGGGGGGCACTGAAGCTTTCTTT. It codes for CASSTRDRGGTEAFF.

The chain employs TRBV6-1 and TRBJ2-5; D gene unclear. From germline, CDR1 is MNHNS and CDR2 SASEGT. The CDR3 has 14 residues. V dropped 2 bases and J dropped 4 bases, with 11 bases sitting between them. The CDR3 DNA reads TGTGCCAGCAGTGAAATCGCAGGTCCAGAGACCCAGTACTTC. Translated: CASSEIAGPETQYF.

The sample holds a few counts of this clonotype. J is TRBJ1-1 and V is TRBV9, with 7 bases aligning to TRBD1. There are 14 residues in the CDR3. The J segment lost 0 bases and the V segment lost 6 bases, leaving 5 bases of the junction unmatched. From germline, CDR1 is SGDLS and CDR2 YYNGEE. The CDR3 region is CASTEGALNTEAFF. CDR3 DNA: TGTGCCAGCACTGAGGGGGCCCTGAACACTGAAGCTTTCTTT.

This clonotype was seen a few times. The rearrangement uses TRBV15 and TRBJ2-5; no reliable D call. The CDR3 extends over 13 amino acids. Germline CDR1 and CDR2: LNHNV and YYDKDF (reference sequence). Trimming left V 0 bases short and J 4 bases short, with 6 bases between. The CDR3, as DNA: TGTGCCACCAGCAGAGATCTTGGAGAGACCCAGTACTTC. Its protein is CATSRDLGETQYF.

The chain links TRBV30 to TRBJ1-3; a possible D gene is TRBD1 (5 bases). The length of the CDR3 is 14 residues. V was shortened by 5 bases and J by 2 bases, with 13 bases between the two germline ends. The germline V gene encodes CDR1 GTSNPN and CDR2 SVGIG (reference sequence). Here the CDR3 reads CAWGAGNPGNTIYF. The CDR3 DNA is TGTGCCTGGGGGGCAGGGAACCCTGGAAACACCATATATTTT.

CDR3 in amino acids: CASSTSGTGRNTIYF. The CDR3 DNA is TGTGCCAGCAGTACCTCCGGGACAGGGAGAAACACCATATATTTT. The chain combines TRBV12-3 or TRBV12-4 with TRBJ1-3, with 9 bases aligning to TRBD1. The CDR3 consists of 15 residues. The junction had 7 bases not matched to a gene; V was cut back by 5 bases and J by 5 bases.

There are a few counts of this clonotype. This chain connects TRBV7-6 to TRBJ2-7; D remains unclear. From germline, CDR1 is SGHVS and CDR2 FNYEAQ. The ends were cut back, 5 bases at V and 0 bases at J, with 17 bases in the middle. The CDR3 extends over 16 amino acids. The CDR3 region has the DNA TGTGCCAGCAGCCCCTTAGGCCACTCTGTCTCCTACGAGCAGTACTTC. It specifies CASSPLGHSVSYEQYF.

A few counts support this clonotype. This sequence joins TRBV4-2 and TRBJ2-2; 9 bases are a match to TRBD1. The CDR3 has 16 residues. Looked up from germline, CDR1 is LGHNA and CDR2 is YNFKEQ. Germline trimming cut 4 bases from V and 7 bases from J; bases unmatched to any gene: 10. The CDR3 reads CASSPSGTGQVGELFF. CDR3 DNA: TGTGCCAGCAGCCCGTCCGGGACAGGGCAAGTCGGGGAGCTGTTTTTT.

V usage is TRBV19 and J usage is TRBJ1-5, with D perhaps matching TRBD1 (6 bases). The CDR3 consists of 13 residues. V was trimmed by 9 bases and J by 3 bases, leaving 12 bases between them. Germline CDR1 is LNHDA and CDR2 is SQIVND (reference sequence). CDR3 bases: TGTGCCAGCGGGGTGGGGGCCAATCAGCCCCAGCATTTT. It yields the protein CASGVGANQPQHF.

This clonotype was found a few times. The V gene is TRBV15, the J gene TRBJ1-1; a possible D gene is TRBD1 (5 bases). Trimming removed 0 bases from V and 9 bases from J, with 14 bases in between. Germline loops: CDR1 LNHNV, CDR2 YYDKDF (reference sequence). The CDR3 is 14 residues long. The CDR3 nucleotides read TGTGCCACCAGCAGAGATAGGGCAGGGTTGAAAGCTTTCTTT. It encodes CATSRDRAGLKAFF.

The chain employs TRBV2 and TRBJ2-7; 11 bases match TRBD2. The junction had 11 bases not matched to a gene; V was cut back by 3 bases and J by 4 bases. Germline loops: CDR1 SNHLY, CDR2 FYNNEI. The CDR3 contains 17 residues. CDR3 amino acids: CASSDLITSGSWYEQYF. CDR3 coding DNA: TGTGCCAGCAGTGACCTCATAACTAGCGGGAGTTGGTACGAGCAGTACTTC. The full variable domain, in which reference TRBV2 and TRBJ2-7 provide the parts outside the CDR3, is EPEVTQTPSHQVTQMGQEVILRCVPISNHLYFYWYRQILGQKVEFLVSFYNNEISEKSEIFDDQFSVERPDGSNFTLKIRSTKLEDSAMYFCASSDLITSGSWYEQYFGPGTRLTVT.

This clonotype came up a few times. The V call is TRBV5-1, the J call TRBJ2-1; the match to TRBD1 covers 9 bases. The CDR3 extends over 17 amino acids. V dropped 4 bases and J dropped 4; count of bases not matched to a gene: 12. Germline V gene data show CDR1 as SGHRS and CDR2 as YFSETQ. CDR3 bases: TGCGCCAGCAGCCCGGAATCCCCGGGACAGGGTTACAATGAGCAGTTCTTC. Protein sequence: CASSPESPGQGYNEQFF.

This clonotype was recorded a few times. The V gene is TRBV4-2, the J gene TRBJ2-7; tentatively, D is TRBD1 or TRBD2 (5 bases each). Germline V gene sequence: CDR1 LGHNA, CDR2 YNFKEQ. The CDR3 is 15 amino acids. The V end lost 0 bases, the J end lost 4 bases, and 13 bases lay between the germline ends. CDR3 sequence (DNA): TGTGCCAGCAGCCAAGATTTTGGGACCGGATACGAGCAGTACTTC. It yields the protein CASSQDFGTGYEQYF.

The J gene is TRBJ1-1, the V gene TRBV5-1, with TRBD1 as a possible D gene (5 bases). Germline V gene lookup returns CDR1 SGHRS and CDR2 YFSETQ. The length of the CDR3 is 14 residues. V lost 4 bases and J 2 bases, leaving 12 bases between the germline ends. The CDR3 reads CASSPMTVNTEAFF. CDR3 nucleotide sequence: TGCGCCAGCAGCCCAATGACAGTTAACACTGAAGCTTTCTTT.

This clonotype has more than one count but fewer than ten. The genes are TRBV15 and TRBJ2-5; 12 nucleotides match TRBD2. The trim removed 8 bases at V and 1 base at J, leaving 5 bases unmatched. CDR1 LNHNV and CDR2 YYDKDF come from the germline V gene (reference sequence). CDR3 size: 15 residues. CDR3 in amino acids: CATEPTSGSQETQYF. CDR3 in DNA: TGTGCCACCGAACCGACTAGCGGGAGCCAAGAGACCCAGTACTTC. The full variable domain, completed using reference TRBV15 and TRBJ2-5, is DAMVIQNPRYQVTQFGKPVTLSCSQTLNHNVMYWYQQKSSQAPKLLFHYYDKDFNNEADTPDNFQSRRPNTSFCFLDIRSPGLGDTAMYLCATEPTSGSQETQYFGPGTRLLVL.

This clonotype turned up a few times. This chain joins TRBV6-1 and TRBJ2-5; D gene unclear. V was clipped by 0 bases and J by 0 bases, with 5 bases between them. Germline loops: CDR1 MNHNS, CDR2 SASEGT. The CDR3 has 14 amino acids. CDR3 loop: CASSEAAYQETQYF. The CDR3 DNA sequence: TGTGCCAGCAGTGAAGCGGCCTACCAAGAGACCCAGTACTTC.